The 23 T cell receptor beta chains presented below share a single source sample, sequenced in a study of control samples from healthy donors and cancer patients. The repertoire was sequenced with immunoSEQ multiplex PCR; TCRdb's copy has only in-frame clones and lacks some. The table records 78,000 or so clones, more than 70% of them present only once. The sequenced sample consisted of blood. The receptors were gathered from a woman between 45 and 60 years old in good health.

This chain connects TRBV11-3 to TRBJ2-7; D might be TRBD2 (5 bases). V was pared by 3 bases and J by 0 bases, with 6 bases between. The CDR3 is made up of 13 amino acids. Germline V gene sequence: CDR1 SGHNT, CDR2 YENEEA. The CDR3 coding sequence is TGTGCCAGCAGCTTCGGGGACTCCTACGAGCAGTACTTC. It codes for CASSFGDSYEQYF. Combining the CDR3 with reference TRBV11-3 and TRBJ2-7 gives the whole variable domain EAGVVQSPRYKIIEKKQPVAFWCNPISGHNTLYWYLQNLGQGPELLIRYENEEAVDDSQLPKDRFSAERLKGVDSTLKIQPAELGDSAVYLCASSFGDSYEQYFGPGTRLTVT.

The chain has TRBV7-6 and TRBJ2-2, with D unclear. Trimming stripped 5 bases from V and 5 bases from J, with 18 bases between. Per germline, CDR1 SGHVS and CDR2 FNYEAQ. The CDR3 spans 16 residues. The CDR3 region has the DNA TGTGCCAGCAGCCCAAGGCTGCTGGGCCTTACCGGGGAGCTGTTTTTT. It translates to CASSPRLLGLTGELFF.

This chain uses TRBV6-5 with TRBJ2-1; the D gene is possibly TRBD1 (5 bases). V shed 5 bases and J shed 9 bases, with 17 bases lying between them. The CDR3 is made up of 14 amino acids. Germline V gene lookup returns CDR1 MNHEY and CDR2 SVGAGI. CDR3 sequence (DNA): TGTGCCAGCAGTAGCCCCGGACCCCAGGGTGAGCAGTTCTTC. This translates into CASSSPGPQGEQFF.

The rearrangement joins TRBV2 to TRBJ2-7; D uncertain. V shed 4 bases and J shed 4 bases, with 5 bases lying between them. The length of the CDR3 is 11 residues. Germline V gene lookup returns CDR1 SNHLY and CDR2 FYNNEI. This CDR3 reads CASSVGYEQYF. The DNA for the CDR3 is TGTGCCAGCAGTGTGGGATACGAGCAGTACTTC.

The rearrangement links TRBV6-5 to TRBJ2-7, with D perhaps matching TRBD1 or TRBD2 (6 bases each). Looked up from germline, CDR1 is MNHEY and CDR2 is SVGAGI. The CDR3 totals 11 residues. V was cut by 6 bases and J by 5 bases, with 8 bases left in between. The CDR3 region has the DNA TGTGCCAGCAGGAGGGGGGACGAGCAGTACTTC. Protein: CASRRGDEQYF.

This clone is termed medium-sized. The gene calls are TRBV27 and TRBJ2-2, with a possible D match to TRBD2 (7 bases). The CDR3 runs 15 residues. CDR1 is MNHEY and CDR2 is SMNVEV in the germline V gene (reference sequence). V lost 3 bases, J lost 0 bases, and 8 bases lay in between. The CDR3 sequence: CASSFGGPNTGELFF. CDR3 DNA: TGTGCCAGCAGTTTCGGGGGGCCGAACACCGGGGAGCTGTTTTTT.

This rearrangement joins TRBV7-8 to TRBJ1-1; weak D call: TRBD1 (6 bases). Deletions cut 8 bases from V and 3 bases from J, with 16 bases between. This CDR3 spans 14 amino acids. CDR1 and CDR2 (germline): SGHVS, FQNEAQ. Written as DNA, the CDR3 is TGTGCCAGCGGGAGGGGGGAAGGGGACACTGAAGCTTTCTTT. It encodes CASGRGEGDTEAFF.

The J gene is TRBJ1-1, the V gene TRBV2; D is uncertain. The ends were cut back, 4 bases at V and 3 bases at J, with 9 bases in the middle. This CDR3 spans 13 amino acids. Germline V gene sequence: CDR1 SNHLY, CDR2 FYNNEI. The CDR3, as DNA: TGTGCCAGCAGTGTATCACGGGACACTGAAGCTTTCTTT. Its translation: CASSVSRDTEAFF.

The V call is TRBV9, the J call TRBJ1-2; D possibly corresponds to TRBD1 (5 bases). CDR1 SGDLS and CDR2 YYNGEE come from the germline V gene. The CDR3 totals 15 residues. V was cut by 2 bases and J by 4 bases, with 15 bases left in between. The CDR3 here is CASSVGDDLGYGYTF. CDR3 sequence (DNA): TGTGCCAGCAGCGTCGGGGACGATCTGGGCTATGGCTACACCTTC.

The chain links TRBV10-3 to TRBJ2-4; maybe TRBD2 (5 bases). The germline V gene has CDR1 ENHRY and CDR2 SYGVKD. This CDR3 region has 12 residues. The ends were cut back, 3 bases at V and 6 bases at J, with 6 bases in the middle. CDR3 sequence reads: CAISDAGNIQYF. DNA of the CDR3: TGTGCCATCAGTGACGCGGGAAACATTCAGTACTTC.

J is TRBJ1-2 and V is TRBV2; 9 bases are a match to TRBD1. The V gene's germline CDR1 is SNHLY and CDR2 FYNNEI. CDR3 length equals 14 residues. With V trimmed by 10 bases and J by 4 bases, 10 bases remained unmatched. CDR3 residues: CAKRLPGQGYGYTF. The CDR3 nucleotides read TGTGCCAAAAGGTTACCGGGACAGGGCTATGGCTACACCTTC.

This clone was found once. The CDR3 protein is CASSRLAGLTDTQYF. The CDR3 DNA sequence: TGTGCCAGCAGCCGACTAGCGGGGCTCACAGATACGCAGTATTTT. The chain couples TRBV2 to TRBJ2-3; 11 bases align to TRBD2. This CDR3 contains 15 residues. Per germline, CDR1 SNHLY and CDR2 FYNNEI. Trimming removed 6 bases from V and 2 bases from J; junction bases left unmatched: 4.

The CDR3 nucleotides are TGTGCCAGTAGCCATCTCCTAGCGGGGGGGCCAGGTGAGCAGTTCTTC. Protein product: CASSHLLAGGPGEQFF. V usage is TRBV19 and J usage is TRBJ2-1; 12 bases line up with TRBD2. The germline CDR1 and CDR2 sequences are LNHDA and SQIVND (reference sequence). The CDR3 covers 16 residues. Trimming removed 6 bases from V and 9 bases from J; junction bases left unmatched: 12. Supplemented by reference TRBV19 and TRBJ2-1, the full variable domain reads DGGITQSPKYLFRKEGQNVTLSCEQNLNHDAMYWYRQDPGQGLRLIYYSQIVNDFQKGDIAEGYSVSREKKESFPLTVTSAQKNPTAFYLCASSHLLAGGPGEQFFGPGTRLTVL.

The V call is TRBV14, the J call TRBJ2-1; D not resolved. The CDR3 has 14 amino acids. The V gene lost 0 bases and the J gene lost 10 bases, with 13 bases spanning the gap. Germline V CDR1 and CDR2: SGHDN, FVKESK. The CDR3 is CASSQDSIYREQFF. As DNA, the CDR3 is TGTGCCAGCAGCCAAGATTCAATTTATCGCGAGCAGTTCTTC.

CDR3 DNA: TGTGCCAGTGGCTTTGTTAATAACTATGGCTACACCTTC. Protein product: CASGFVNNYGYTF. The chain carries TRBV19 and TRBJ1-2; no definite D call. V was cut by 8 bases and J by 1 base, with 11 bases left in between. Germline V gene lookup returns CDR1 LNHDA and CDR2 SQIVND (reference sequence). The CDR3 is made up of 13 amino acids.

This chain links TRBV19 with TRBJ2-7; D unclear. The ends were cut back, 1 base at V and 3 bases at J, with 7 bases in the middle. The CDR3 sequence is 13 residues long. Germline V gives CDR1 LNHDA, CDR2 SQIVND (reference sequence). The DNA for the CDR3 is TGTGCCAGTAGTATAGGAGCAGACTACGAGCAGTACTTC. Protein sequence: CASSIGADYEQYF. Using reference TRBV19 and TRBJ2-7 for the parts outside the CDR3, the full variable domain is DGGITQSPKYLFRKEGQNVTLSCEQNLNHDAMYWYRQDPGQGLRLIYYSQIVNDFQKGDIAEGYSVSREKKESFPLTVTSAQKNPTAFYLCASSIGADYEQYFGPGTRLTVT.

The chain has TRBV9 and TRBJ2-3; 8 bases are a match to TRBD1. The CDR3 extends over 15 amino acids. The junction had 10 bases not matched to a gene; V was cut back by 4 bases and J by 6 bases. Germline V gene data show CDR1 as SGDLS and CDR2 as YYNGEE. The CDR3 DNA is TGTGCCAGCAGCACTTCCGGGACAGGTGCGGATACGCAGTATTTT. Amino acids: CASSTSGTGADTQYF.

The V gene is TRBV19, the J gene TRBJ2-7; D unclear. Trimming shortened V by 2 bases and J by 0 bases, and 8 bases separated the two germline ends. The germline V gene encodes CDR1 LNHDA and CDR2 SQIVND (reference sequence). The length of the CDR3 is 14 residues. The CDR3 loop is CASSIFRGSYEQYF. The DNA for the CDR3 is TGTGCCAGTAGTATATTTCGAGGCTCCTACGAGCAGTACTTC.

The V gene is TRBV6-1, the J gene TRBJ2-7; no firm D call. CDR1 MNHNS and CDR2 SASEGT come from the germline V gene. CDR3 length: 15 amino acids. Trimming shortened V by 2 bases and J by 2 bases, and 13 bases separated the two germline ends. The chain's CDR3 is CASSEYWAATYEQYF. CDR3 bases: TGTGCCAGCAGTGAATATTGGGCGGCGACCTACGAGCAGTACTTC.

This chain uses TRBV3-1 (or the pseudogene TRBV3-2) with TRBJ1-5, with unresolved D. The V end lost 7 bases, the J end lost 5 bases, and 15 bases lay between the germline ends. Germline-derived CDR1 and CDR2 are LGHDT and YNNKEL (reference sequence). The CDR3 sequence is 14 residues long. The CDR3 DNA reads TGTGCCAGCACCACAAGCAGGCGCCATCAGCCCCAGCATTTT. This encodes CASTTSRRHQPQHF.

The rearrangement links TRBV19 to TRBJ1-2, with D possibly being TRBD1 (6 bases). V dropped 10 bases and J dropped 0 bases, with 12 bases sitting between them. The CDR3 runs to 13 residues. The germline V gene has CDR1 LNHDA and CDR2 SQIVND (reference sequence). The CDR3 loop reads CATKTGANYGYTF. In DNA form, the CDR3 reads TGTGCCACTAAGACAGGAGCTAACTATGGCTACACCTTC.

This clone was seen just once. This chain uses TRBV7-9 with TRBJ2-3, with D maybe TRBD2 (6 bases). The CDR3 runs to 16 residues. Deletions cut 5 bases from V and 2 bases from J, with 17 bases between. CDR1 is SEHNR and CDR2 is FQNEAQ in the germline V gene (reference sequence). CDR3 region: CASSRQTGLPTDTQYF. CDR3 bases: TGTGCCAGCAGCCGGCAAACGGGACTCCCCACAGATACGCAGTATTTT.

This chain joins TRBV7-9 and TRBJ2-6; TRBD1 agrees at 8 bases. CDR3 length equals 16 residues. V gave up 5 bases and J gave up 3 bases; unmatched junction bases: 6. CDR1 is SEHNR, CDR2 FQNEAQ, per germline (reference sequence). The CDR3 nucleotides read TGTGCCAGCAGCAAAACAGGGGGTCATGGGGCCAACGTCCTGACTTTC. This codes for CASSKTGGHGANVLTF.